The 20 T cell receptor beta chains below come from one sample, sequenced in a study of blood T cell repertoires in COVID-19. TCRdb keeps only in-frame clones here, not all; method: immunoSEQ multiplex PCR. The profile shows some 80,000 clones, roughly 89% of them singletons. The sequenced sample consisted of peripheral blood. The receptor source for this set is a woman of 80 years or more with active or convalescent COVID-19.

There are a few counts of this clone. The chain links TRBV28 to TRBJ2-2; 12 nucleotides line up with TRBD1. This CDR3 has 17 residues. Trimming removed 5 bases from V and 3 bases from J; junction bases left unmatched: 7. CDR1 is MDHEN and CDR2 is SYDVKM in the germline V gene. The DNA of the CDR3 is TGTGCCAGCAGTGGGACAGGGGGCGCGTTTCACACCGGGGAGCTGTTTTTT. It is translated as CASSGTGGAFHTGELFF.

V gene TRBV10-2 combines with J gene TRBJ2-4; D may be TRBD1 (5 bases). The germline V and J ends were trimmed by 2 bases and 2 bases, with 19 bases remaining between them. This CDR3 is built from 18 residues. Germline lookup yields CDR1 WSHSY and CDR2 SAAADI. In DNA form, the CDR3 reads TGCGCCAGCAGTGAGCCGAAGGGCAGGGTTATGACCAAAAACATTCAGTACTTC. Its translation is CASSEPKGRVMTKNIQYF.

The CDR3 region is CASSVLRDLPTDTQYF. CDR3 nucleotide sequence: TGTGCCAGCAGCGTACTTCGGGACTTACCCACAGATACGCAGTATTTT. The chain carries TRBV9 and TRBJ2-3; maybe TRBD2 (6 bases). The CDR3 is 16 amino acids. V lost 1 base and J 2 bases, leaving 14 bases between the germline ends. CDR1 SGDLS and CDR2 YYNGEE come from the germline V gene. Based on the CDR3 plus reference TRBV9 and TRBJ2-3, the full variable domain is DSGVTQTPKHLITATGQRVTLRCSPRSGDLSVYWYQQSLDQGLQFLIQYYNGEERAKGNILERFSAQQFPDLHSELNLSSLELGDSALYFCASSVLRDLPTDTQYFGPGTRLTVL.

The CDR3 nucleotides are TGTGCCAGCAGTTTATCCCGGGGACAGGTCTACGAGCAGTACTTC. As protein: CASSLSRGQVYEQYF. This rearrangement joins TRBV27 to TRBJ2-7; 8 nucleotides agree with TRBD1. This CDR3 spans 15 amino acids. Germline lookup yields CDR1 MNHEY and CDR2 SMNVEV (reference sequence). The V and J ends lost 0 bases and 3 bases, in that order; junction bases with no gene match: 4.

V gene TRBV5-6 combines with J gene TRBJ1-2; D ambiguous. CDR3 length equals 16 residues. V lost 0 bases and J 5 bases, leaving 17 bases between the germline ends. Germline CDR1 is SGHDT and CDR2 is YYEEEE. The CDR3 is CASSLGPVKGGYGYTF. The CDR3 DNA reads TGTGCCAGCAGCTTGGGCCCGGTGAAGGGAGGGTATGGCTACACCTTC.

This clone came up once. The chain employs TRBV18 and TRBJ1-5; the match to TRBD1 covers 7 bases. This CDR3 spans 15 amino acids. After removal of 6 bases from V and 6 bases from J, the junction contained 11 bases not matched to a gene. Per germline, CDR1 KGHSH and CDR2 LQKENI. This chain's CDR3 is CASSHRGLEPQPQHF. Here the CDR3 DNA reads TGTGCCAGCTCCCACAGGGGACTCGAGCCTCAGCCCCAGCATTTT. The whole variable domain, remainder taken from reference TRBV18 and TRBJ1-5, is NAGVMQNPRHLVRRRGQEARLRCSPMKGHSHVYWYRQLPEEGLKFMVYLQKENIIDESGMPKERFSAEFPKEGPSILRIQQVVRGDSAAYFCASSHRGLEPQPQHFGDGTRLSIL.

This clone showed up just a few times. The chain couples TRBV11-2 to TRBJ2-5, with D possibly being TRBD1 (6 bases). This CDR3 has 12 residues. The germline V gene encodes CDR1 SGHAT and CDR2 FQNNGV. Trimming shortened V by 6 bases and J by 3 bases, and 8 bases separated the two germline ends. The CDR3 DNA reads as TGTGCCAGCAGTCGGGACAAAGAGACCCAGTACTTC. Translating it yields CASSRDKETQYF.

This rearrangement joins TRBV9 to TRBJ2-5; 10 bases line up with TRBD2. The germline V gene encodes CDR1 SGDLS and CDR2 YYNGEE. The CDR3 sequence is 15 residues long. J was trimmed by 5 bases and V by 0 bases; bases with no gene match: 4. The CDR3 reads CASSVEPTSGETQYF. Here the CDR3 DNA reads TGTGCCAGCAGCGTAGAACCGACTAGCGGGGAGACCCAGTACTTC.

V usage is TRBV9 and J usage is TRBJ2-6; D gene unclear. This CDR3 is 15 amino acids long. Germline CDR1 reads SGDLS; CDR2 reads YYNGEE. Trimming stripped 4 bases from V and 0 bases from J, with 8 bases between. The CDR3 bases are TGTGCCAGCAGCTCCTCCAGCTCTGGGGCCAACGTCCTGACTTTC. Protein: CASSSSSSGANVLTF.

The V and J genes are TRBV29-1 and TRBJ2-5, with a possible D match to TRBD1 (5 bases). V was shortened by 2 bases and J by 0 bases, with 13 bases between the two germline ends. This CDR3 is 15 amino acids long. Per the germline V gene, CDR1 is SQVTM and CDR2 is ANQGSEA. The CDR3 spells CSVERSAGYQETQYF. Here the CDR3 DNA reads TGCAGCGTTGAAAGGAGCGCAGGGTACCAAGAGACCCAGTACTTC.

This chain joins TRBV27 and TRBJ1-2; a weak D match, TRBD1 (6 bases). The CDR3 runs to 16 residues. Germline V gene data show CDR1 as MNHEY and CDR2 as SMNVEV (reference sequence). V lost 6 bases, J lost 7 bases, and 24 bases lay in between. The CDR3 DNA is TGTGCCAGCAGCCGTAGGGACCAGGGGCGGTACGGTGGCTACACCTTC. Protein: CASSRRDQGRYGGYTF.

There are many counts of this clone. The rearrangement joins TRBV2 to TRBJ2-7; D is uncertain. The CDR3 contains 11 residues. V was cut by 7 bases and J by 1 base, with 5 bases left in between. Per germline, CDR1 SNHLY and CDR2 FYNNEI. The CDR3 spells CASTGSYEQYF. CDR3 bases: TGTGCCAGCACGGGTTCCTACGAGCAGTACTTC.

The chain uses TRBV3-1 (or the pseudogene TRBV3-2) and TRBJ2-5; 8 nucleotides line up with TRBD1. V shed 7 bases, J shed 1 base, and the junction held 8 bases outside the gene matches. Germline V gene lookup returns CDR1 LGHDT and CDR2 YNNKEL (reference sequence). The CDR3 is 15 amino acids. The CDR3 region is CASNRQGKSQETQYF. The CDR3 nucleotides read TGTGCCAGCAACCGACAGGGGAAGAGCCAAGAGACCCAGTACTTC.

The rearrangement links TRBV18 to TRBJ2-7; 9 nucleotides match TRBD1. The germline CDR1 and CDR2 sequences are KGHSH and LQKENI. Trimming removed 6 bases from V and 6 bases from J; junction bases left unmatched: 6. The CDR3 contains 13 residues. As DNA, the CDR3 is TGTGCCAGCTCCCAACAGGGGGCGGTCGAGCAGTACTTC. Residues: CASSQQGAVEQYF.

This clone has only a few counts. The chain carries TRBV10-2 and TRBJ1-2; TRBD1 matches at 7 bases. This CDR3 region has 14 residues. V dropped 4 bases and J dropped 2; count of bases not matched to a gene: 4. In germline, CDR1 is WSHSY, CDR2 SAAADI. CDR3: CASSGTGKNYGYTF. Written as DNA, the CDR3 is TGCGCCAGCAGTGGGACAGGAAAAAACTATGGCTACACCTTC.

This rearrangement joins TRBV18 to TRBJ1-2; possible D gene TRBD1, 6 bases. CDR3 length: 14 residues. Germline values: CDR1 KGHSH, CDR2 LQKENI. V dropped 3 bases and J dropped 7 bases, with 15 bases sitting between them. CDR3 nucleotide sequence: TGTGCCAGCTCACCGGTGGCTCAGGGGAGTGGCTACACCTTC. Its translation: CASSPVAQGSGYTF.

For this clone: The junction and the germline gene differ at one end; a read error may be behind it. The rearrangement joins TRBV6-1 to TRBJ2-7; possibly TRBD2 for D (6 bases). The CDR3 is 15 amino acids. Germline V lookup: CDR1 MNHNS, CDR2 SASEGT. CDR3 nucleotides: TGTGCCAGCAGTTTGGGGGGATCCTCCTCCGACGAGCAGTACTTC. The encoded protein is CASSLGGSSSDEQYF.

The chain employs TRBV27 and TRBJ2-3; 7 bases are shared with TRBD2. With V trimmed by 2 bases and J by 5 bases, 1 base remained unmatched. CDR1 and CDR2 (germline): MNHEY, SMNVEV (reference sequence). CDR3 length: 13 residues. CDR3 sequence (DNA): TGTGCCAGCAGTTTAACGGGAGGAGATACGCAGTATTTT. Its translation is CASSLTGGDTQYF.

This clone was detected only once. The V and J genes are TRBV9 and TRBJ2-1; 7 nucleotides match TRBD2. Germline V CDR1 and CDR2: SGDLS, YYNGEE. J was trimmed by 0 bases and V by 3 bases; bases with no gene match: 3. CDR3 length equals 15 residues. In nucleotides, the CDR3 is TGTGCCAGCAGCGGGACTAGTAACTCCTACAATGAGCAGTTCTTC. Protein sequence: CASSGTSNSYNEQFF.

This clone was seen more than once but under ten times. The chain couples TRBV7-2 to TRBJ2-7; 13 bases agree with TRBD2. The germline V gene has CDR1 SGHTA and CDR2 FQGNSA. CDR3 length equals 15 residues. The trim removed 5 bases at V and 7 bases at J, leaving 8 bases unmatched. The CDR3 region is CASSLGLAGYGEQYF. The CDR3 bases are TGTGCCAGCAGCCTGGGACTAGCGGGATATGGGGAGCAGTACTTC. The variable domain in full, completed from reference TRBV7-2 and TRBJ2-7, reads GAGVSQSPSNKVTEKGKDVELRCDPISGHTALYWYRQSLGQGLEFLIYFQGNSAPDKSGLPSDRFSAERTGGSVSTLTIQRTQQEDSAVYLCASSLGLAGYGEQYFGPGTRLTVT.